This T cell receptor beta chain was profiled in a study of technical replicates of blood from several donors. V lost 2 bases to trimming and J lost 3 bases, with 10 bases between them. From germline, CDR1 is SGHTA and CDR2 FQGTGA. The CDR3 is 15 amino acids. The protocol was immunoSEQ multiplex PCR, while the TCRdb copy is restricted to in-frame clones and leaves out a portion. The data hold some 80,000 clones, with 75% to 90% observed a single time. This clone is a singleton in its sample. The TCR originated in a human donor in good health. Some clones in this sample may be carry-over from other donors' samples. The chain couples TRBV7-3 to TRBJ2-2; D unresolved. Sequenced sample: PBMCs. CDR3 region: CASSLGPRDTGELFF. CDR3 DNA sequence: TGTGCCAGCAGCTTAGGTCCCCGGGACACCGGGGAGCTGTTTTTT.